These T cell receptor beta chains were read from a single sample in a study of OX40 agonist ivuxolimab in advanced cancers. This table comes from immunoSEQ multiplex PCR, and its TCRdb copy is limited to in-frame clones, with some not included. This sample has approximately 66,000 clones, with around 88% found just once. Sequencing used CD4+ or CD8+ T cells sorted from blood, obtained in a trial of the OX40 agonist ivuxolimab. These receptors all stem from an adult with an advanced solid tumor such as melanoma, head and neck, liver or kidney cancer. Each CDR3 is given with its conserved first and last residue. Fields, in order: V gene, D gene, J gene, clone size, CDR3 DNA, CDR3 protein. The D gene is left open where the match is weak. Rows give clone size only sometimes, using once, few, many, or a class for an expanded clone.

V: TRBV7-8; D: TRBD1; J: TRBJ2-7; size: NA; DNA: TGTGCCAGCAGCTTAGAGCCACAGGGGGCCGACGAGCAGTACTTC; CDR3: CASSLEPQGADEQYF
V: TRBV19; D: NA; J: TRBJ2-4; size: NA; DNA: TGTGCCAGTAGTATCAGGGACATTCAGTACTTC; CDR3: CASSIRDIQYF
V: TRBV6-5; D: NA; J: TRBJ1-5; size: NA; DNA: TGTGCCAGCAGTTACTCGAAATTTAGCAATCAGCCCCAGCATTTT; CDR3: CASSYSKFSNQPQHF
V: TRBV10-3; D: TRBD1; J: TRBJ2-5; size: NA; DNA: TGTGCCATCAGTAGGGACAGGGGGCTGGAGACCCAGTACTTC; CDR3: CAISRDRGLETQYF
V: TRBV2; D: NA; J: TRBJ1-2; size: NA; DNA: TGTGCCAGCAGTGTAAATGGAGGGGACGGCTACACCTTC; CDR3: CASSVNGGDGYTF
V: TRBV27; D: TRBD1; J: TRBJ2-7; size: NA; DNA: TGTGCCAGCAGTTTATACTACCGGGACAGAGCCTACGAGCAGTACTTC; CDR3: CASSLYYRDRAYEQYF
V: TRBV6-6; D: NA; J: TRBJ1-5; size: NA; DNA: TGTGCCAGCAGAGGGGAAGGACAGCCCCAGCATTTT; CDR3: CASRGEGQPQHF
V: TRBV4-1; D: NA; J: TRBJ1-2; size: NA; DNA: TGCGCCAGCAGCCAAGGTGGTCCGGGGTCTAACTATGGCTACACCTTC; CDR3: CASSQGGPGSNYGYTF
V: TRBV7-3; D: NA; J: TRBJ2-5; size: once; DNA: TGTGCCAGCAGCTTAACCGGGATCGAGGAGACCCAGTACTTC; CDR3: CASSLTGIEETQYF
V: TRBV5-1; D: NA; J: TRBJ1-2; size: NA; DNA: TGCGCCAGCAGCTTGGCCAATGCAGGGAGCGGCTACACCTTC; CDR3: CASSLANAGSGYTF
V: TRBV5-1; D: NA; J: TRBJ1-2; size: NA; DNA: TGCGCCAGCAGCTTGGCCGGGGGTGGCGGCTATGGCTACACCTTC; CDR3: CASSLAGGGGYGYTF
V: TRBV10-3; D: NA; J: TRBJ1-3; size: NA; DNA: TGTGCCATCAGTGAAGGACTGACCTCTGGAAACACCATATATTTT; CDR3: CAISEGLTSGNTIYF
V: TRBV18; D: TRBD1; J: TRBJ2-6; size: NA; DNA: TGTGCCAGCTCACCCACCTCGGACAGGGGTTATGGGGCCAACGTCCTGACTTTC; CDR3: CASSPTSDRGYGANVLTF
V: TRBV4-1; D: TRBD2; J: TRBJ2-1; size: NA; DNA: TGCGCCAGCAGCCGAATAGCGGGGTACAATGAGCAGTTCTTC; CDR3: CASSRIAGYNEQFF
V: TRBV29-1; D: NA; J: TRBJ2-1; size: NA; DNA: TGCAGCGTTGAAGTGAGTTCAGGATCCTCCTACAATGAGCAGTTCTTC; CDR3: CSVEVSSGSSYNEQFF
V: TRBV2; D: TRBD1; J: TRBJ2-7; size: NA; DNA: TGTGCCAGCAGAGACAGGGGCCACGAGCAGTACTTC; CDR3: CASRDRGHEQYF
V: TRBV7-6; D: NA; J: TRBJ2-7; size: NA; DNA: TGTGCCAGCAGCTTAGTTCCGGAATCCTACGAGCAGTACTTC; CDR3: CASSLVPESYEQYF
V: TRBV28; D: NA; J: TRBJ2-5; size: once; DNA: TGTGCCAGCAGTTTCCCAGGAAGGGGGGGCGGGGAGACCCAGTACTTC; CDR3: CASSFPGRGGGETQYF
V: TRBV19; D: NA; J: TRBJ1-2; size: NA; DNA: TGTGCCAGTAGTATACGGGGTGATATTTATGGCTACACCTTC; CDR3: CASSIRGDIYGYTF
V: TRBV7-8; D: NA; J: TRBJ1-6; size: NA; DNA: TGTGCCAGCAGTCCAGTGGGGTCGGTAGCGTCACCCCTCCACTTT; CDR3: CASSPVGSVASPLHF
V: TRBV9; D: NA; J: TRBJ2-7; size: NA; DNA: TGTGCCAGCAGCGTGTACAGCGAACCATCCTACGAGCAGTACTTC; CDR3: CASSVYSEPSYEQYF
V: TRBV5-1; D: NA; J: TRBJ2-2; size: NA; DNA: TGCGCCAGCAGCTTGTGGGACCTACTCACTGGGGAGCTGTTTTTT; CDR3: CASSLWDLLTGELFF
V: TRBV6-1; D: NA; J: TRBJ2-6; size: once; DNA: TGTGCCAGCAGTGAACAGGGTTCTGGGGCCAACGTCCTGACTTTC; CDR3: CASSEQGSGANVLTF
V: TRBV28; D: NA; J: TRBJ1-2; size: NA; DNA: TGTGCCAGCAGTTTGCAGGACGCGTATGGCTACACCTTC; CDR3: CASSLQDAYGYTF
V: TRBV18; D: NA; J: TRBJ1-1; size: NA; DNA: TGTGCCAGCTCACCCAACGCCGGGGCTCAGAACACTGAAGCTTTCTTT; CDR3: CASSPNAGAQNTEAFF
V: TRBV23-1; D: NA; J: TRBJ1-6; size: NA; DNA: TGCGCCAGCACGAGGGGGGGTGATTCACCCCTCCACTTT; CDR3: CASTRGGDSPLHF
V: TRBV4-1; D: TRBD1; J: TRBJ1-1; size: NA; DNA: TGCGCCAGCAGCTGGGGACAGGGGGATAGGTCGAACACTGAAGCTTTCTTT; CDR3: CASSWGQGDRSNTEAFF
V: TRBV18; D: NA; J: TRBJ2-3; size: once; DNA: TGTGCCAGCTCAACAGGGCCAGATACGCAGTATTTT; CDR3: CASSTGPDTQYF
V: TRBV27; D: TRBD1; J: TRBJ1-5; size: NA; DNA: TGTGCCAGCAGTTTATGGGGACAGAGCAATCAGCCCCAGCATTTT; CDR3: CASSLWGQSNQPQHF
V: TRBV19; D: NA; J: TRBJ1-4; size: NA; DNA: TGTGCCAGTAGTATCTCTGCAACTAATGAAAAACTGTTTTTT; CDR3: CASSISATNEKLFF
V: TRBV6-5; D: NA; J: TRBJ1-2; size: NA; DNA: TGTGCCAGCAGGCGAGAAACGGTGGGCTACACCTTC; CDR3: CASRRETVGYTF
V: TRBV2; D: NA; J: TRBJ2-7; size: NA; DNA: TGTGCCAGCAGTGCTATCCAGTTCTACGAGCAGTACTTC; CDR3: CASSAIQFYEQYF
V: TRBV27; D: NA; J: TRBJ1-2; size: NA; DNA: TGTGCCAGCAATCCCTTCGGACGGAGGGGAGGCGGCTACACCTTC; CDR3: CASNPFGRRGGGYTF
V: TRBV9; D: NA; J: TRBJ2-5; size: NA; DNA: TGTGCCAGCAGCCTAGGACCGGGGCCGGGGGAGACCCAGTACTTC; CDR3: CASSLGPGPGETQYF
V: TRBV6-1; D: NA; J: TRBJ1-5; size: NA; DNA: TGTGCCAGCAGTGAAGCTCCGATGGGCGGTAGCAATCAGCCCCAGCATTTT; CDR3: CASSEAPMGGSNQPQHF
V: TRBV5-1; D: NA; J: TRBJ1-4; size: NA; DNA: TGCGCCAGCAGCTTGGACAGGGTGGAAAAACTGTTTTTT; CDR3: CASSLDRVEKLFF
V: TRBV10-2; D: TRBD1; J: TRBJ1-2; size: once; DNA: TGCGCCAGCAGTGAGTCGGGACAGGGGAACTATGGCTACACCTTC; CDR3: CASSESGQGNYGYTF
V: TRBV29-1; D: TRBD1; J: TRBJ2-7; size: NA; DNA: TGCAGCGTTGTAGGGGCAGGGGGCGGATACGAGCAGTACTTC; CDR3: CSVVGAGGGYEQYF
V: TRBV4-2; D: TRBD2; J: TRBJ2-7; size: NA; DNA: TGTGCCAGCAGCCAAGACGCCGGGACTAGCGGTCTCGAGCAGTACTTC; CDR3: CASSQDAGTSGLEQYF
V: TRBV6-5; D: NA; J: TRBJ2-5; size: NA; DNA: TGTGCCAGCAGTTACTCTAGGACAAAAGAGACCCAGTACTTC; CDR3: CASSYSRTKETQYF
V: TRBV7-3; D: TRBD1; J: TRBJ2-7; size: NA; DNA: TGTGCCAGCAGCCTGAACCCCGGGACAGGGATAAGCGAGCAGTACTTC; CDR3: CASSLNPGTGISEQYF
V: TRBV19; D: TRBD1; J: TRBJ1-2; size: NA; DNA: TGTGCCAGTATGGACAGGGGGTGGTATGGCTACACCTTC; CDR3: CASMDRGWYGYTF
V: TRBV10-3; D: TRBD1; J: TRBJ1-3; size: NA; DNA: TGTGCCATCCAGGACAGGGTTGGGGACACCATATATTTT; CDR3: CAIQDRVGDTIYF
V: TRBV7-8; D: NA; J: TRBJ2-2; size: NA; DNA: TGTGCCAGCAGCTTCATGACTGCGAACGGGGAGCTGTTTTTT; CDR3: CASSFMTANGELFF
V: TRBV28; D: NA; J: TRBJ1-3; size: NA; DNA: TGTGCCAGCACTCCGCGGGGAGGAACCTCTGGAAACACCATATATTTT; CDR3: CASTPRGGTSGNTIYF